This T cell receptor (beta chain) was retrieved from a study of cytomegalovirus exposure and HLA in healthy donors. The CDR3 extends over 16 amino acids. CDR1 LNHDA and CDR2 SQIVND come from the germline V gene (reference sequence). Losses at the gene ends were 3 bases for V and 10 bases for J; bases not matched to a gene: 10. A multiplex PCR was run with 60 Vbeta primers and 13 Jbeta primers. Method: immunoSEQ multiplex PCR; TCRdb's copy keeps in-frame clones and lacks some. The sample holds some 150,000 clones; roughly 77% are singletons and the top ten take approximately 1.8%. Nominally healthy donors were sampled, though unrecorded immune exposures were likely.

The TCR comes from a woman in her 30s in good health and CMV-seronegative. Sequencing was carried out using PBMCs. The rearrangement links TRBV19 to TRBJ2-2; TRBD2 matches 11 bases. The CDR3 sequence: CASSIYSGRAREELFF. In DNA form, the CDR3 reads TGTGCCAGTAGTATCTATAGCGGGAGGGCCAGGGAGGAGCTGTTTTTT.